The source of this T cell receptor beta chain is a study of beta chain features in type 1 diabetes (dated by TCRdb to 2017 to 2018). In terms of the full investigation: Patients and healthy donors did not differ in mean age, gender distribution, total cell number or subset yield. Across all samples, some 110,000,000 sorted cells were examined, and cell number per subset correlated strongly with RNA yield. The study compared TCRB repertoires of sorted circulating CD4+ T cell subsets between recently diagnosed type 1 diabetes patients and matched healthy donors. Regulatory and stem cell-like memory subsets were isolated from only 8 patients and about 8 healthy donors, whereas naive and central memory subsets came from all 30 or so donors.

A note on this clone: Its antigen target is currently unknown. No base-level quality is on record; no much larger clone is a single base apart.

General study outcomes and caveats: In all four CD4+ subsets, TCRB CDR3 length was moderately but significantly shorter in type 1 diabetes patients. Naive, central memory and regulatory TCRB repertoires appeared to be more similar among patients than among healthy donors. Shorter templates might have been favored by PCR, but patient and control samples were amplified and corrected together, so both groups would have been affected equally by any skew. Only small numbers of individuals were included in the HLA sub-analyses, which left unresolved whether HLA type had any influence on TCRB rearrangement. Because cDNA rather than genomic DNA was sequenced, highly expressing activated cells could have been over-represented, although no difference in activation and CD3 levels was found between groups. Fewer insertions and more nucleotide deletions at VDJ recombination sites were observed in patients with type 1 diabetes, implying thymic rearrangement abnormalities.

V lost 2 bases and J lost 4 bases, and the count of bases not matched to a germline gene is 6. CDR1 and CDR2 (SGHNT, YYREEE) derive from the germline V gene (reference sequence). Inclusive of the bounding cysteine and phenylalanine, the CDR3 is 15 residues long. Here the CDR3 DNA is all that survives: 45 bases in frame from base 1. Each donor gave one peripheral blood draw, averaging about 120 mL, which was collected into heparinised tubes. Using a panel that included CD45RO, CCR7, CD25, CD127, CD95 and CD27, naive, central memory, regulatory and stem cell-like memory CD4+ T cells were sorted on a BD FACSAria II. A purity above 98% was achieved for all sorted populations. PBMCs were isolated immediately by Lymphoprep density gradient centrifugation and stained directly without culture. To minimize batch effects, samples were stained and sorted in pairs, one healthy donor with one patient per experiment.

The entire isolated RNA was reverse transcribed using the High Capacity cDNA Reverse Transcription Kit, and thus expressed TCRB transcripts were sequenced. Deep immunoSEQ sequencing was applied to naive, central memory and regulatory T cell samples, giving an average of about 3.7 million total reads per sample. After sorted cells were lysed in RLT buffer, RNA was extracted with DNase-treated RNeasy Micro or Mini kits, with the choice depending on cell number. Each cell subset was processed on its own to prevent cross-contamination, while patient and healthy donor samples were processed together. The immunoSEQ multiplex PCR was used to amplify TCRB sequences from cDNA, generating 87-bp fragments that spanned the CDR3 region. The amplicons were sequenced using the Illumina HiSeq platform. The published analysis was carried out like this. PCR bias was computationally corrected using synthetic template baselines, reads within Hamming distance 2 were collapsed, and singletons that could not be merged were discarded. By aligning reads against IMGT, V, D and J genes, CDR3 length, and insertions or deletions at six rearrangement sites were assigned. Within each subset, clonotype counts were normalized to sorted cell number, after which true diversity and Gini coefficients were computed with the tcR R package. The overlap coefficient, calculated on TCRB nucleotide sequences, was used to quantify repertoire sharing. Out-of-frame TCRB sequences from naive cells were analyzed to stand in for the pre-selection repertoire. TCRdb's version of the immuneACCESS table is confined to in-frame rearrangements and falls short of the full clone set. An unresolved V gene accounts for under half of the shortfall where checked; the remainder is of unknown origin. V and J calls and clone size are copied from that table; D and trimming were computed from the DNA. Across this sample there are more than 250,000 clones, with about a fifth seen only once. Approximately 0.029% of the sample rests with the top ten.

The receptor's source is a woman aged 40 to 50 with type 1 diabetes. Sample: naive CD4+ T cells from blood. In the paper's terms, the cell subset or site label means: true naive CD4+ T cells. This sequence uses TRBV5-4 and TRBJ2-3, and 8 bases in between align with TRBD2. The DNA sequence is as follows: TGTGCCAGCAGCTTTAGTAGCGGGGATGCAGATACGCAGTATTTT. It is translated as CASSFSSGDADTQYF.